A single TCR beta chain is shown here with its context. Its antigen is currently not known. No quality values exist for individual bases; no much larger clone is one base distant. There are 16 amino acids in the CDR3, from cysteine to phenylalanine inclusive. Here the CDR3 DNA is all that survives: 48 bases in frame from base 1. The junction shows trimming of 3 bases on V and 5 bases on J, plus 20 bases between the germline ends. CDR1 and CDR2 were assigned from the germline V gene (reference sequence) as LNHNV and YYDKDF. The method behind the library was 5' RACE. Sequencer: Illumina HiSeq 2000. Template switching added a universal primer binding site, and the final cDNA carried a unique molecular identifier that allowed TCR cDNA molecules to be counted accurately. Specific primers in the conserved constant-segment region were used to synthesize first-strand cDNA for the TCR alpha and beta chains. To control for contamination, each cDNA library was double barcoded with a SMART-Mk sample barcode plus Illumina barcodes. Two successive PCR steps introduced TruSeq adapter sequences along with Illumina sample barcodes. TCR alpha and beta cDNA libraries were sequenced on the Illumina HiSeq platform with custom primers. In the original analysis: MiGEC processed the raw reads to extract unique molecular identifiers, while MiXCR was used to determine the CDR3 positions. Recombination models were inferred per individual with the repgenHMM and IGoR tools using an EM algorithm. The analysis of shared clonotypes was done with the tcR package in R, with sharing normalized by the product of cloneset sizes. To study raw recombination free of thymic and clonal selection effects, out-of-frame nonproductive sequences were analyzed. The public reads were reprocessed in TCRdb via fastp at Q25 and MiXCR, keeping in-frame beta chains. Entries that share a CDR3 protein sequence are merged under the most common genes and DNA. V and J calls and clone size were set by TCRdb, not the authors. Present in this sample are about 280,000 distinct CDR3 sequences, roughly 8.6% of which were seen just once. The ten largest clones represent 2.1% of the sample.

This record belongs to a study of identical twins (dated by TCRdb to 2016 to 2018). Regarding the complete study: TCR alpha and beta repertoires from monozygotic twins, unrelated adults of various ages and cord blood were deep-sequenced to test whether fetal clonotypes persist. To rule out contamination, replicate twin experiments were performed at different times with different library preparation protocols.

Only healthy Caucasian donors were included. The twin cohort consisted of three pairs of female monozygotic twins, all aged about 18 to 29 years. Miltenyi CD45RO+ enrichment and human naive T-cell isolation kits were used to isolate memory (CD45RO+) and naive T cells from PBMC. Findings and caveats that apply to the study as a whole: Because the same donors could not be followed over many years, the conclusions relied on cross-sectional statistical analysis. Abundant cord blood beta clonotypes had fewer insertions, young adult naive repertoires showed a similar but weaker trend, and memory repertoires showed no such trend. Out-of-frame TCR alpha sequences shared between twins showed an excess of low generation-probability sequences compared with coincidental sharing between unrelated individuals. In beta out-of-frame sequences, excess twin sharing was weaker, because having fewer shared sequences lowered the signal-to-noise ratio. In monozygotic twins, recombination models systematically underestimated out-of-frame TCR alpha sharing, but the models matched the sharing seen between unrelated individuals. Invariant T cells such as MAIT and iNKT could partly confound zero-insertion analyses, though diverse VJ usage argued against this for most clonotypes.

This same sample was also part of a study on yellow fever vaccine responses in identical twins. From that second study: According to the authors, in identical twins the way T cells responded to vaccination appeared partly convergent and partly personalized. The study precisely tracked vaccine-responding T cell clones in identical twins.

The chain links TRBV15 with TRBJ2-7; the D segment could be TRBD2, given 5 matching bases. The sequencing sample was made of memory (CD45RO+) T cells sorted from blood. Read against the paper, the sample's cell subset or site label means: CD45RO+ enriched T cells. This clonotype was obtained from a woman aged 18-30 years in good health. The base sequence is TGTGCCACCAGCAGGGGCAGGCTAGCAATTGGGCACGAGCAGTACTTC. It specifies CATSRGRLAIGHEQYF.